One sample yielded the 10 T cell receptor beta chains listed below, sequenced in a study of regulatory T cells in long-lasting Graves disease. Time point noted: persistent/refractory GD, antithyroid drugs over 5 years with positive TRAb. Construction of the TCR library relied on RNA isolated from PBMCs. CDR3-region Arm-PCR and iRepertoire HTBI primers produced the TCR beta libraries. TCRdb fed the multiplex PCR reads into MiXCR, producing one record per CDR3 protein. The table includes 350,000 to 450,000 distinct CDR3 sequences, over 20% detected once. Sequences were derived from peripheral blood mononuclear cells (PBMCs), sampled when the disease was refractory, from a patient treated with antithyroid drugs. All receptors derive from a female donor with Graves disease.

This chain connects TRBV6-1 to TRBJ1-2, with D possibly TRBD1 on 5 matching bases. The CDR3 consists of 11 residues. Germline V CDR1 and CDR2: MNHNS, SASEGT. Trimming removed 10 bases at V and 10 bases at J, with 16 bases between. CDR3 sequence: CATEEGKAYTF. CDR3 DNA sequence: TGTGCCACCGAAGAGGGGAAGGCCTACACCTTC.

This clonotype has a single count. V is TRBV28 and J is TRBJ2-1, with 9 bases that match TRBD2. The germline gives CDR1 MDHEN, CDR2 SYDVKM. CDR3 length: 17 amino acids. Trimming cost V 5 bases and J 4 bases; bases outside gene matches: 12. The CDR3 here is CASSTPFSSGTYNEQFF. CDR3 nucleotides: TGTGCCAGCAGTACACCCTTTTCTAGCGGGACTTACAATGAGCAGTTCTTC. Based on the CDR3 plus reference TRBV28 and TRBJ2-1, the full variable domain is DVKVTQSSRYLVKRTGEKVFLECVQDMDHENMFWYRQDPGLGLRLIYFSYDVKMKEKGDIPEGYSVSREKKERFSLILESASTNQTSMYLCASSTPFSSGTYNEQFFGPGTRLTVL.

The chain joins TRBV29-1 to TRBJ2-3; unclear D gene. Germline CDR1 and CDR2: SQVTM and ANQGSEA. Trimming left V 3 bases short and J 8 bases short, with 9 bases between. This CDR3 has 11 amino acids. This CDR3 is CSVEVGGTQYF. CDR3 sequence (DNA): TGCAGCGTTGAGGTTGGCGGTACGCAGTATTTT.

The chain is built from TRBV6-1 and TRBJ1-6; TRBD1 matches at 9 bases. CDR1 MNHNS and CDR2 SASEGT come from the germline V gene. The CDR3 is made up of 15 amino acids. Trimming at V came to 5 bases and at J to 9 bases, leaving 8 bases not matched to a gene. The CDR3 loop is CASSRTGGIVSPLHF. CDR3 coding DNA: TGTGCCAGCAGTCGAACAGGGGGCATAGTTTCACCCCTCCACTTT.

The V and J genes are TRBV20-1 and TRBJ1-1; no clear D gene. Germline V CDR1 and CDR2: DFQATT, SNEGSKA (reference sequence). This CDR3 spans 11 amino acids. V was trimmed by 7 bases and J by 6 bases, leaving 12 bases between them. The CDR3 reads CSVPSNSEAFF. In DNA form, the CDR3 reads TGCAGTGTCCCGAGTAACTCTGAAGCTTTCTTT.

This clonotype was observed many times. This rearrangement joins TRBV7-2 to TRBJ2-5; 9 bases match TRBD2. V trimming: 4 bases; J trimming: 2 bases; junction bases outside the gene matches: 2. The V gene's germline CDR1 is SGHTA and CDR2 FQGNSA. The length of the CDR3 is 14 residues. The CDR3 here is CASSSGLAQETQYF. The CDR3 bases are TGTGCCAGCAGCTCGGGACTAGCTCAAGAGACCCAGTACTTC.

Ten or more counts support this clonotype. The CDR3 reads CASSYSRVVTEAFF. In DNA form, the CDR3 reads TGTGCCAGCAGTTACTCACGGGTTGTCACTGAAGCTTTCTTT. The chain links TRBV6-2 or TRBV6-3 to TRBJ1-1, with unresolved D. The V end lost 0 bases, the J end lost 4 bases, and 9 bases lay between the germline ends. The CDR3 has 14 residues. CDR1 is MNHEY and CDR2 is SVGEGT in the germline V gene.

About this clonotype: This sequence is one base from a far larger clone and is likely a read error. The chain is built from TRBV2 and TRBJ1-4; 8 bases match TRBD1. The CDR3 is 13 residues long. Germline CDR1 is SNHLY and CDR2 is FYNNEI. CDR3: CASSRDRNERLFF. In DNA, the CDR3 is TGTGCCAGCAGTCGGGACAGGAATGAAAGACTGTTTTTT.

The gene calls are TRBV27 and TRBJ1-1; D not certain. Germline loops: CDR1 MNHEY, CDR2 SMNVEV (reference sequence). The CDR3 is made up of 16 amino acids. Deletions cut 5 bases from V and 2 bases from J, with 18 bases between. The CDR3 DNA reads as TGTGCCAGCAGTAAGCAAATCGGGAACGACAACACTGAAGCTTTCTTT. Translation: CASSKQIGNDNTEAFF.

This clonotype was seen ten or more times. The chain joins TRBV27 to TRBJ2-7; TRBD2 aligns across 7 bases. Germline V gene lookup returns CDR1 MNHEY and CDR2 SMNVEV (reference sequence). The CDR3 sequence is 12 residues long. The J segment lost 5 bases and the V segment lost 7 bases, leaving 5 bases of the junction unmatched. CDR3 DNA sequence: TGTGCCAGCATTTCGGCGGGAGACGAGCAGTACTTC. Translated, it gives CASISAGDEQYF.